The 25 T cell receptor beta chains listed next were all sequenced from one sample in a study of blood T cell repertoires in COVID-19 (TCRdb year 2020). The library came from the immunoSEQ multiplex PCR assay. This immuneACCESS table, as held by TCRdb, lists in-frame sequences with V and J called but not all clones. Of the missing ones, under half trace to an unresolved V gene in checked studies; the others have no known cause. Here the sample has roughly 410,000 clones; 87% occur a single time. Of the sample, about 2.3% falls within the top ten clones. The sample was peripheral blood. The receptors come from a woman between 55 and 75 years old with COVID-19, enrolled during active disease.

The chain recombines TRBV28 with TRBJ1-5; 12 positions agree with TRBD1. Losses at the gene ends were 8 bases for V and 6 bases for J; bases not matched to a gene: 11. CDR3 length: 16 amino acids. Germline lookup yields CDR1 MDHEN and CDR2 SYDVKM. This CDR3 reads CASRFPGTGGIQPQHF. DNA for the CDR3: TGTGCCAGCCGATTCCCCGGGACAGGGGGCATTCAGCCCCAGCATTTT.

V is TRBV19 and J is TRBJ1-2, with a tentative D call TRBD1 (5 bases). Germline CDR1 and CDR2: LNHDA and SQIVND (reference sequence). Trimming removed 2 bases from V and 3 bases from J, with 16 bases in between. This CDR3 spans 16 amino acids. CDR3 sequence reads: CASSISLGRRDYGYTF. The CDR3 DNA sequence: TGTGCCAGTAGTATAAGCTTGGGGCGGAGGGACTATGGCTACACCTTC.

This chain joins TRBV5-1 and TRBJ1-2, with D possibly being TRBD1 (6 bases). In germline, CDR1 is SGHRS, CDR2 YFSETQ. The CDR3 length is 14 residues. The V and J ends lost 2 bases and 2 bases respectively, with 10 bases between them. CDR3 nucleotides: TGCGCCAGCAGCTTTGAGGGGGTGAACTATGGCTACACCTTC. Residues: CASSFEGVNYGYTF.

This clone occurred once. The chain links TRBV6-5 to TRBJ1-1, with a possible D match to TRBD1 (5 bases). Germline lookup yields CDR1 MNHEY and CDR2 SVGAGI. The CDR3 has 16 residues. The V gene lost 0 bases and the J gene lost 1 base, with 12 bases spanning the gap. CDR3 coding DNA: TGTGCCAGCAGTTACTCGACAGCGCCAGGGAACACTGAAGCTTTCTTT. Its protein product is CASSYSTAPGNTEAFF.

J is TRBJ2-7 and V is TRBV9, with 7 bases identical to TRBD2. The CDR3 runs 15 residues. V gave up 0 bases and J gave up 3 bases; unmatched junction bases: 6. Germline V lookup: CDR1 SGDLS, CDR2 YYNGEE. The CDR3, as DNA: TGTGCCAGCAGCGTAGCATTAGCGGGCCTCTACGAGCAGTACTTC. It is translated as CASSVALAGLYEQYF.

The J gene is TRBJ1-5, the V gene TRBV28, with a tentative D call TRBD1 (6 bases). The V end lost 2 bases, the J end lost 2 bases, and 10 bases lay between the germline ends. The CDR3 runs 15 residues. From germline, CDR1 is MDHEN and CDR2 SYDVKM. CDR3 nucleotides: TGTGCCAGCAGTTTACAGGGGCCGGGCAATCAGCCCCAGCATTTT. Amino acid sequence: CASSLQGPGNQPQHF.

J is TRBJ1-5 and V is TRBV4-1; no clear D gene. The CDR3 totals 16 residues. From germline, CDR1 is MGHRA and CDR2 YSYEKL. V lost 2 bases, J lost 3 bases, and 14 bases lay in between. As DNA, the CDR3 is TGCGCCAGCAGCCAAAACATTGTCCAGGTCAATCAGCCCCAGCATTTT. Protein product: CASSQNIVQVNQPQHF.

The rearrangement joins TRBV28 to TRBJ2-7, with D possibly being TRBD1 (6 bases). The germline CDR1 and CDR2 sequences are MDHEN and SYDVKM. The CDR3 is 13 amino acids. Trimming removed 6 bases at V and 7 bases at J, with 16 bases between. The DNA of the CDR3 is TGTGCCAGCAGCCGAATGGGGACAAGGGAGCAGTACTTC. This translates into CASSRMGTREQYF.

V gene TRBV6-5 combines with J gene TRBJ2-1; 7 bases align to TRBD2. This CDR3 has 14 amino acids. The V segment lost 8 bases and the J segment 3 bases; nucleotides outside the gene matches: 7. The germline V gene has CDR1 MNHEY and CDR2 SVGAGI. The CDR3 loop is CASGRGSSYNEQFF. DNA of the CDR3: TGTGCCAGCGGGCGGGGGTCCAGCTACAATGAGCAGTTCTTC.

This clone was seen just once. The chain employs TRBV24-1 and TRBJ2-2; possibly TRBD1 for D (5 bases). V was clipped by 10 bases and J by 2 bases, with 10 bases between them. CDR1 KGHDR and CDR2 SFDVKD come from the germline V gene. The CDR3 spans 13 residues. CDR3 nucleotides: TGTGCCACTAAGGACATAAACACCGGGGAGCTGTTTTTT. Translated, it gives CATKDINTGELFF.

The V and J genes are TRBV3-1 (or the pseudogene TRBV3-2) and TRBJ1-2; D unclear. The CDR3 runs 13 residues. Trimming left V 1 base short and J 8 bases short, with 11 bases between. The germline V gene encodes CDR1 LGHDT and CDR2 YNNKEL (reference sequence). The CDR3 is CASSQGGRIGYTF. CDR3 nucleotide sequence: TGTGCCAGCAGCCAAGGAGGGCGGATCGGCTACACCTTC.

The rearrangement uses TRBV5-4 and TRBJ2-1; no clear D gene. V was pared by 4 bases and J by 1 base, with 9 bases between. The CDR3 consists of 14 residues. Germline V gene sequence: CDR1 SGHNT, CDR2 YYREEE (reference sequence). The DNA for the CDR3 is TGTGCCAGCAGCGTATACGGGTCCTACAATGAGCAGTTCTTC. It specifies CASSVYGSYNEQFF.

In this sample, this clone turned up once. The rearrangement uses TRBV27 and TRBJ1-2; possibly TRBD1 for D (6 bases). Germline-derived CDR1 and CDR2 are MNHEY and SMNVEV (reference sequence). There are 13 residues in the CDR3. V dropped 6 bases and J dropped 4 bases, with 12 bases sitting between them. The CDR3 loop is CASRYTGSYGYTF. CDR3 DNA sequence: TGTGCCAGCAGGTACACAGGGAGCTATGGCTACACCTTC.

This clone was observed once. Here the CDR3 reads CASSFPGQGSDTQYF. The CDR3 DNA reads TGTGCCAGCAGCTTCCCGGGACAGGGTTCAGATACGCAGTATTTT. The V gene is TRBV7-8, the J gene TRBJ2-3; 9 bases fit TRBD1. Germline-derived CDR1 and CDR2 are SGHVS and FQNEAQ. V was clipped by 3 bases and J by 4 bases; unmatched bases: 5. The length of the CDR3 is 15 residues.

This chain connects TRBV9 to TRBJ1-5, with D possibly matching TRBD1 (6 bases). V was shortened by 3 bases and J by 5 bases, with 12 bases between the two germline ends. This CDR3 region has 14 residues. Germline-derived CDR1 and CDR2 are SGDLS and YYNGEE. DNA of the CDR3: TGTGCCAGCAGCGCCGGACAGAGGGATCAGCCCCAGCATTTT. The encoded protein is CASSAGQRDQPQHF. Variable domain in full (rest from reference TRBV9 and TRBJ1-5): DSGVTQTPKHLITATGQRVTLRCSPRSGDLSVYWYQQSLDQGLQFLIQYYNGEERAKGNILERFSAQQFPDLHSELNLSSLELGDSALYFCASSAGQRDQPQHFGDGTRLSIL.

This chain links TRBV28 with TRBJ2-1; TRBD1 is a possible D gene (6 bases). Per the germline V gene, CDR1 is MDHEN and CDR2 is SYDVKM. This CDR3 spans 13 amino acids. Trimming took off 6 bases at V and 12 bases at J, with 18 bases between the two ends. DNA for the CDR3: TGTGCCAGCAGGCTAGGACAGTTCAAGGTGCAGTTCTTC. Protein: CASRLGQFKVQFF. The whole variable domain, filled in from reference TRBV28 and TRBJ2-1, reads DVKVTQSSRYLVKRTGEKVFLECVQDMDHENMFWYRQDPGLGLRLIYFSYDVKMKEKGDIPEGYSVSREKKERFSLILESASTNQTSMYLCASRLGQFKVQFFGPGTRLTVL.

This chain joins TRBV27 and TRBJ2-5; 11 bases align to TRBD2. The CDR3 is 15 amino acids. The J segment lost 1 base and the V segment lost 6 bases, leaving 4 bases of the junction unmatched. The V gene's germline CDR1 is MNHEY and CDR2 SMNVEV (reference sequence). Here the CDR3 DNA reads TGTGCCAGCAGATCACTAGCGGGGGTCCAAGAGACCCAGTACTTC. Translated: CASRSLAGVQETQYF.

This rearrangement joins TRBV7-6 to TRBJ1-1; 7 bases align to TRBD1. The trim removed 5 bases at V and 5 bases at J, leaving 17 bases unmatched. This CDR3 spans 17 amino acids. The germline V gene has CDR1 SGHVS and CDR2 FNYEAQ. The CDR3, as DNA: TGTGCCAGCAGCATACCGAGACAGGGAGCGGTTGGAACTGAAGCTTTCTTT. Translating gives CASSIPRQGAVGTEAFF.

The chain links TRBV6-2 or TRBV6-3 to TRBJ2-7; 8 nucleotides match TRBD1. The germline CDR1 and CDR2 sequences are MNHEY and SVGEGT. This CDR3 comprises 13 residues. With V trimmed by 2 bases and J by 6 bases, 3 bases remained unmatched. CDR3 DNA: TGTGCCAGCAGTTACACCAGGGGGCCCGAGCAGTACTTC. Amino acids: CASSYTRGPEQYF.

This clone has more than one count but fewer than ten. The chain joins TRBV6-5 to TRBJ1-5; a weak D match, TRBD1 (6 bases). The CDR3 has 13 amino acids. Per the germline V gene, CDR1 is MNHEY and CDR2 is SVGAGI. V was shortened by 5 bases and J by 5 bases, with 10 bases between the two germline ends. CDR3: CASSQGIHQPQHF. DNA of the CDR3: TGTGCCAGCAGTCAGGGGATCCATCAGCCCCAGCATTTT.

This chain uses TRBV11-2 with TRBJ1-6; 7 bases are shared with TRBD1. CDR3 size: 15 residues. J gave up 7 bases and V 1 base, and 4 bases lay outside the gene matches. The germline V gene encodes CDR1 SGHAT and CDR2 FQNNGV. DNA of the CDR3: TGTGCCAGCAGCTTAGTTCTGACAGGGAATTCACCCCTCCACTTT. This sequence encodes CASSLVLTGNSPLHF.

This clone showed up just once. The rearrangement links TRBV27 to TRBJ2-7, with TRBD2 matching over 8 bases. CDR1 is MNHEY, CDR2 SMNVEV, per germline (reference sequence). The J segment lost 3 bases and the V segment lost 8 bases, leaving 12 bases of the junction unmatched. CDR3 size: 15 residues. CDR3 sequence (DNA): TGTGCCAGCGAGGGACGGGGGGGCCGCGACTACGAGCAGTACTTC. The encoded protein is CASEGRGGRDYEQYF.

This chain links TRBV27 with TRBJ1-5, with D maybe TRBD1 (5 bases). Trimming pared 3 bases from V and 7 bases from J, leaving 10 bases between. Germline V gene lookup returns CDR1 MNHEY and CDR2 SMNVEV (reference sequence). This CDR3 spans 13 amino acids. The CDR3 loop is CASSLGRDQPQHF. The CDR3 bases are TGTGCCAGCAGTTTGGGGAGGGACCAGCCCCAGCATTTT.

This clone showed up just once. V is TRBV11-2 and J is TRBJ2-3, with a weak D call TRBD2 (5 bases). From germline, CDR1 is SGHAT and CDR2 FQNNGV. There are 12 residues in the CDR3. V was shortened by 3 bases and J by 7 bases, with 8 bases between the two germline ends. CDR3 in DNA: TGTGCCAGCAGCTTTGGACTCAATACGCAGTATTTT. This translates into CASSFGLNTQYF.

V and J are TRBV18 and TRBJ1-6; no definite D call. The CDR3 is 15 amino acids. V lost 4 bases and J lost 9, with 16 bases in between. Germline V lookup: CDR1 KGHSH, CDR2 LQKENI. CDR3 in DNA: TGTGCCAGCTCACTTTCGGAGTCCCTTACTTCACCCCTCCACTTT. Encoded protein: CASSLSESLTSPLHF.